This T cell receptor beta chain appears in the sequencing data of a study of CD8 T cells in ankylosing spondylitis. Study-level findings and limits: Reportedly, significant enrichment of disease-linked clones occurred in matched ankylosing spondylitis synovial fluid. Ankylosing spondylitis blood appeared to carry a characteristic TCR beta motif of roughly 8 highly homologous variants.

5'-RACE, quantitative and with molecular barcodes, yielded the TCR beta libraries. TCRdb ran MiXCR on the 5' RACE reads and lists one entry per CDR3 protein. The sample yields some 180,000 distinct CDR3 sequences, 18% seen once. V lost 6 bases and J lost 7; bases outside the gene matches: 9. Per germline, CDR1 KGHSH and CDR2 LQKENI. This CDR3 has 15 amino acids. As regards this clonotype: Its specificity is not known.

The source is a male donor under 30 with ankylosing spondylitis or in good health (not recorded which). Material: blood, either unsorted or a sorted T cell fraction (not recorded which). The J gene is TRBJ2-1, the V gene TRBV18; 10 bases map to TRBD2. CDR3 loop: CASSPGTSDWNEQFF. CDR3 DNA: TGTGCCAGCTCTCCAGGGACTAGCGATTGGAATGAGCAGTTCTTC.